This is a list of T cell receptor beta chains from one sample in a study of blood T cell repertoires in COVID-19. Only in-frame clones appear in the TCRdb table, and some are missing; sequencing was by immunoSEQ multiplex PCR. The table lists around 370,000 clones, about 90% of them singletons. Sequenced material: peripheral blood. The receptor set was obtained from a woman in her late teens or twenties who had recovered from COVID-19. Each CDR3 is given with its conserved first and last residue. D genes are given only for firm matches. Clone size is stated in some rows and not others, as once, few, many or a class when expanded.

clone_size: NA; j_call: TRBJ1-2; d_call: NA; v_call: TRBV3-1/TRBV3-2; cdr3_nt: TGTGCCAGCAGCCCGGGCACTGGGAGCTATGGCTACACCTTC; cdr3_aa: CASSPGTGSYGYTF
clone_size: NA; j_call: TRBJ2-1; d_call: NA; v_call: TRBV19; cdr3_nt: TGTGCCAGTACCAAGACATTAGGGGCCCCCGGCAATGAGCAGTTCTTC; cdr3_aa: CASTKTLGAPGNEQFF
clone_size: NA; j_call: TRBJ2-5; d_call: TRBD1; v_call: TRBV24-1; cdr3_nt: TGTGCCACCAGTGACCGACAGGGCGTCCAAGAGACCCAGTACTTC; cdr3_aa: CATSDRQGVQETQYF
clone_size: NA; j_call: TRBJ1-2; d_call: NA; v_call: TRBV6-1; cdr3_nt: TGTGCCAGCAGTGAACAGGGTATCTATGGCTACACCTTC; cdr3_aa: CASSEQGIYGYTF
clone_size: NA; j_call: TRBJ2-5; d_call: TRBD2; v_call: TRBV4-1; cdr3_nt: TGCGCCAGCAGCCAGGCCAGCGGGAGGGCCGAAGAGACCCAGTACTTC; cdr3_aa: CASSQASGRAEETQYF
clone_size: NA; j_call: TRBJ2-5; d_call: TRBD1; v_call: TRBV18; cdr3_nt: TGTGCCAGCTCAAGGGACAGTCAAGAGACCCAGTACTTC; cdr3_aa: CASSRDSQETQYF
clone_size: few; j_call: TRBJ1-6; d_call: TRBD1; v_call: TRBV27; cdr3_nt: TGTGCCAGCAGAACTGGGACAGGGTATAATTCACCCCTCCACTTT; cdr3_aa: CASRTGTGYNSPLHF
clone_size: NA; j_call: TRBJ1-4; d_call: NA; v_call: TRBV7-9; cdr3_nt: TGTGCCAGCAGCTTGGCGGGTGAGGGAACTAATGAAAAACTGTTTTTT; cdr3_aa: CASSLAGEGTNEKLFF
clone_size: NA; j_call: TRBJ2-3; d_call: NA; v_call: TRBV7-9; cdr3_nt: TGTGCCAGCAGCTTAGTTGTAGCCGGGAGTACAGATACGCAGTATTTT; cdr3_aa: CASSLVVAGSTDTQYF
clone_size: NA; j_call: TRBJ2-4; d_call: TRBD2; v_call: TRBV7-8; cdr3_nt: TGTGCCAGCAGCTACGGGAGGCTTGCCAAAAACATTCAGTACTTC; cdr3_aa: CASSYGRLAKNIQYF
clone_size: NA; j_call: TRBJ2-5; d_call: NA; v_call: TRBV6-5; cdr3_nt: TGTGCCAGCAGTTACCGGGACAACTACCAAGAGACCCAGTACTTC; cdr3_aa: CASSYRDNYQETQYF
clone_size: NA; j_call: TRBJ1-5; d_call: NA; v_call: TRBV6-5; cdr3_nt: TGTGCCAGCAGTTACTCCGGGGGAGAGGGTCAGCCCCAGCATTTT; cdr3_aa: CASSYSGGEGQPQHF
clone_size: NA; j_call: TRBJ2-5; d_call: TRBD1; v_call: TRBV7-9; cdr3_nt: TGTGCCAGCAGCCCTCCCAGGTCCAGGGGGCGCGGAGAGACCCAGTACTTC; cdr3_aa: CASSPPRSRGRGETQYF
clone_size: NA; j_call: TRBJ2-1; d_call: TRBD2; v_call: TRBV11-3; cdr3_nt: TGTGCCAGCAGCTATAAGCGGGAGGGTCTTGAGCAGTTCTTC; cdr3_aa: CASSYKREGLEQFF
clone_size: few; j_call: TRBJ1-1; d_call: TRBD1; v_call: TRBV29-1; cdr3_nt: TGCAGCGTCCCCCCGACAGGGCAAAGGATCGCTGAAGCTTTCTTT; cdr3_aa: CSVPPTGQRIAEAFF
clone_size: once; j_call: TRBJ2-3; d_call: TRBD2; v_call: TRBV11-2; cdr3_nt: TGTGCCAGCAGCACCTTACCGGCTAGCGGGAGTGGCACAGATACGCAGTATTTT; cdr3_aa: CASSTLPASGSGTDTQYF
clone_size: NA; j_call: TRBJ1-2; d_call: TRBD1; v_call: TRBV25-1; cdr3_nt: TGTGCCAGCAGTGATCTGGGACAGGATACTAACTATGGCTACACCTTC; cdr3_aa: CASSDLGQDTNYGYTF
clone_size: NA; j_call: TRBJ1-6; d_call: NA; v_call: TRBV6-5; cdr3_nt: TGTGCCAGCAGTTACTCGAACAGGGCGGGGGGATCACCCCTCCACTTT; cdr3_aa: CASSYSNRAGGSPLHF
clone_size: few; j_call: TRBJ2-6; d_call: NA; v_call: TRBV4-3; cdr3_nt: TGCGCCAGCAGCCCCACTGATGTCTCTGGGGCCAACGTCCTGACTTTC; cdr3_aa: CASSPTDVSGANVLTF
clone_size: NA; j_call: TRBJ2-5; d_call: TRBD2; v_call: TRBV5-4; cdr3_nt: TGTGCCAGCAGCCCAGGACTAGCGGGAGGGGGTGAAGAGACCCAGTACTTC; cdr3_aa: CASSPGLAGGGEETQYF
clone_size: once; j_call: TRBJ1-5; d_call: NA; v_call: TRBV2; cdr3_nt: TGTGCCAGCAACCGTCAACAGGGTGTGAATCAGCCCCAGCATTTT; cdr3_aa: CASNRQQGVNQPQHF
clone_size: NA; j_call: TRBJ1-4; d_call: NA; v_call: TRBV5-1; cdr3_nt: TGCGCCAGCACCGAAGGGCACGGAGGGGAAAAACTGTTTTTT; cdr3_aa: CASTEGHGGEKLFF
clone_size: NA; j_call: TRBJ2-4; d_call: TRBD2; v_call: TRBV3-1/TRBV3-2; cdr3_nt: TGTGCCAGCAGCCAAGCTCGGAGTGGACTAGCGGGTTACATTCAGTACTTC; cdr3_aa: CASSQARSGLAGYIQYF
clone_size: NA; j_call: TRBJ1-5; d_call: NA; v_call: TRBV6-1; cdr3_nt: TGTGCCAGCAGTGAAGTATTATCACAGACAAATAGCAATCAGCCCCAGCATTTT; cdr3_aa: CASSEVLSQTNSNQPQHF
clone_size: once; j_call: TRBJ2-6; d_call: NA; v_call: TRBV7-2; cdr3_nt: TGTGCCAGCAGCTCCCAGGGTTATTCTGGGGCCAACGTCCTGACTTTC; cdr3_aa: CASSSQGYSGANVLTF
clone_size: NA; j_call: TRBJ1-3; d_call: NA; v_call: TRBV7-8; cdr3_nt: TGTGCCAGCAGCTTGCGGCTCAGGGACTCTGGAAACACCATATATTTT; cdr3_aa: CASSLRLRDSGNTIYF
clone_size: once; j_call: TRBJ1-5; d_call: NA; v_call: TRBV29-1; cdr3_nt: TGCAGCGTTAAAGGTAATAGCAATCAGCCCCAGCATTTT; cdr3_aa: CSVKGNSNQPQHF
clone_size: NA; j_call: TRBJ2-1; d_call: TRBD1; v_call: TRBV5-4; cdr3_nt: TGTGCCAGCAGCCTCAGACAGGGTCTGGACAATGAGCAGTTCTTC; cdr3_aa: CASSLRQGLDNEQFF
clone_size: NA; j_call: TRBJ1-2; d_call: NA; v_call: TRBV28; cdr3_nt: TGTGCCAGCAGTCTTTCTGCGGGGTATGGCTACACCTTC; cdr3_aa: CASSLSAGYGYTF